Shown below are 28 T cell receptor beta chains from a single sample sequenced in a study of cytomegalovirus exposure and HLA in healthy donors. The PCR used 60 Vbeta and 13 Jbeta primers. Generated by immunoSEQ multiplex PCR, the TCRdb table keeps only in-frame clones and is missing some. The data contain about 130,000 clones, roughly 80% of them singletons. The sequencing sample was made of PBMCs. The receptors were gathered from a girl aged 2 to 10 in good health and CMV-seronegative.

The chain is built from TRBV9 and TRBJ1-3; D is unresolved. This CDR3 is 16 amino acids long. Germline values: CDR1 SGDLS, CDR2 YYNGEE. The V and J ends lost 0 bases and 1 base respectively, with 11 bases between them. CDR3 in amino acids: CASSVDIPSSGNTIYF. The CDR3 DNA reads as TGTGCCAGCAGCGTAGACATCCCAAGTTCTGGAAACACCATATATTTT.

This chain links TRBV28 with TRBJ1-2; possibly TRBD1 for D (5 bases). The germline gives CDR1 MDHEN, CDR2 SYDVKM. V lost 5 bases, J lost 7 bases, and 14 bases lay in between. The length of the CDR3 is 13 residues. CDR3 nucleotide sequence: TGTGCCAGCAGTCCACGGGGGACTTTTGGCTACACCTTC. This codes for CASSPRGTFGYTF.

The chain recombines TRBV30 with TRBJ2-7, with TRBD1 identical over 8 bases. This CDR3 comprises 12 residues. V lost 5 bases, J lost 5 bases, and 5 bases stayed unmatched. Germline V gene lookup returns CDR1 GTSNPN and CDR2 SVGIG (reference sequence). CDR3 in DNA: TGTGCCTGGGCGACAGGGGATCACGAGCAGTACTTC. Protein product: CAWATGDHEQYF.

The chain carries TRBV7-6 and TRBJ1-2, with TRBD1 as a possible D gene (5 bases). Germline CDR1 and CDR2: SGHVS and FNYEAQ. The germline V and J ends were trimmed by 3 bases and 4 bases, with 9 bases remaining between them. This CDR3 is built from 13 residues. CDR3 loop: CASSFTQGYGYTF. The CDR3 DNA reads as TGTGCCAGCAGCTTCACCCAGGGCTATGGCTACACCTTC.

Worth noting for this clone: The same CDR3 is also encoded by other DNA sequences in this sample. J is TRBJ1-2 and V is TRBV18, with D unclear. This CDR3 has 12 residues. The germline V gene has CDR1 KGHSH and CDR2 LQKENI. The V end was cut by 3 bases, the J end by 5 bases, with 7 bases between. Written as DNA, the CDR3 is TGTGCCAGCTCACCGGGAGGATATGGCTACACCTTC. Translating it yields CASSPGGYGYTF.

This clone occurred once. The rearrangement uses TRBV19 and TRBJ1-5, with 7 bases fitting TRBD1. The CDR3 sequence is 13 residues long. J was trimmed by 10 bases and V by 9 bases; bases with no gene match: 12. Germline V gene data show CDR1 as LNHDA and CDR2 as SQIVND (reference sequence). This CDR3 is CASCDREANPQHF. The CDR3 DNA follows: TGTGCCAGCTGTGACAGGGAGGCGAATCCCCAGCATTTT.

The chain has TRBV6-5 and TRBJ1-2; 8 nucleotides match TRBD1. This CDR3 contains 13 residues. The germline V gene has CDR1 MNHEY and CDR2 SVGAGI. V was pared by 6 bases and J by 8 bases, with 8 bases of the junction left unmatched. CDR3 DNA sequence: TGTGCCAGCAGCCCAACAGGGGGACACGGCTACACCTTC. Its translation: CASSPTGGHGYTF.

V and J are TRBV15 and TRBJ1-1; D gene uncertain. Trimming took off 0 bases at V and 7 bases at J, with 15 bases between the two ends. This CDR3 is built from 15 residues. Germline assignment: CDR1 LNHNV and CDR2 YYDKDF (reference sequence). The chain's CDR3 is CATSRDRLIEGEAFF. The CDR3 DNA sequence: TGTGCCACCAGCAGAGATCGCCTCATTGAGGGTGAAGCTTTCTTT.

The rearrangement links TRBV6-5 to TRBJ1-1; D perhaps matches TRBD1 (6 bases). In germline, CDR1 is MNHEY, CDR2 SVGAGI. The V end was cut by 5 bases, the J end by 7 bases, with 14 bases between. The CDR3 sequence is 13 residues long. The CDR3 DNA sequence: TGTGCCAGCAGTGCGGGGGCCTCGGGTGAAGCTTTCTTT. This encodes CASSAGASGEAFF.

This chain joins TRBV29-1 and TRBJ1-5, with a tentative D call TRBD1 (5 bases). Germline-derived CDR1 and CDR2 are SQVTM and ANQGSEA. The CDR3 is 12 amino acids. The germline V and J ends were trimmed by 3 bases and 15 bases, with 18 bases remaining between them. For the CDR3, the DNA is TGCAGCGTTGAGACATTTGGCAGGGTCCGGCATTTT. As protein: CSVETFGRVRHF.

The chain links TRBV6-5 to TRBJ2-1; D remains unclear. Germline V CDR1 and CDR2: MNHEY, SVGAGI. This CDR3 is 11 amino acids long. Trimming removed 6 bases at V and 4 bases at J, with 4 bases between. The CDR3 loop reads CASSRYNEQFF. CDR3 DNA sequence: TGTGCCAGCAGCCGTTACAATGAGCAGTTCTTC.

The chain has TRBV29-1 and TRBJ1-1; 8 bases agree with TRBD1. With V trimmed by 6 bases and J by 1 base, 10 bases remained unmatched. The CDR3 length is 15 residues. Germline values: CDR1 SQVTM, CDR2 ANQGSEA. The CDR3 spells CSVERQGRENTEAFF. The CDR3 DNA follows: TGCAGCGTAGAAAGACAGGGGAGAGAGAACACTGAAGCTTTCTTT. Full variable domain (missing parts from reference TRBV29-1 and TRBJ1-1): SAVISQKPSRDICQRGTSLTIQCQVDSQVTMMFWYRQQPGQSLTLIATANQGSEATYESGFVIDKFPISRPNLTFSTLTVSNMSPEDSSIYLCSVERQGRENTEAFFGQGTRLTVV.

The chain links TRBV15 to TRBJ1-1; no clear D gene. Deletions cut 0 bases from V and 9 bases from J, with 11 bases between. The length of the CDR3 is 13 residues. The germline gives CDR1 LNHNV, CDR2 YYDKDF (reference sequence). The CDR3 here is CATSRDRGSKAFF. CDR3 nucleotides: TGTGCCACCAGCAGAGATCGCGGTTCGAAAGCTTTCTTT.

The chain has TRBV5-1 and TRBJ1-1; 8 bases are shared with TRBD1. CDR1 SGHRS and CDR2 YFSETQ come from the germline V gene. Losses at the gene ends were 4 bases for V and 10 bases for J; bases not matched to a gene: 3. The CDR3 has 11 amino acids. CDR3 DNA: TGCGCCAGCAGCCCCGGACAGGGAGCTTTCTTT. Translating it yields CASSPGQGAFF. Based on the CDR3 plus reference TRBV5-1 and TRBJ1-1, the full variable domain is KAGVTQTPRYLIKTRGQQVTLSCSPISGHRSVSWYQQTPGQGLQFLFEYFSETQRNKGNFPGRFSGRQFSNSRSEMNVSTLELGDSALYLCASSPGQGAFFGQGTRLTVV.

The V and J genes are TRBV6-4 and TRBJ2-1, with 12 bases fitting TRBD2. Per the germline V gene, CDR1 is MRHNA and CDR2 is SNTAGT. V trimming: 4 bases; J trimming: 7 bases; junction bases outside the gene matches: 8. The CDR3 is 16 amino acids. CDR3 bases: TGTGCCAGCAGTGTCCAACCTAGCGGGGGGGCTAATGAGCAGTTCTTC. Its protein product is CASSVQPSGGANEQFF.

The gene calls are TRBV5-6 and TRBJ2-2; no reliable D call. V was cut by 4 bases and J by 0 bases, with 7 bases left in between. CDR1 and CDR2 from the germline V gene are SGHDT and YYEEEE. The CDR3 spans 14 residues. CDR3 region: CASSPATNTGELFF. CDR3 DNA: TGTGCCAGCAGCCCCGCGACGAACACCGGGGAGCTGTTTTTT. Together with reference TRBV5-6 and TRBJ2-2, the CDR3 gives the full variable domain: DAGVTQSPTHLIKTRGQQVTLRCSPKSGHDTVSWYQQALGQGPQFIFQYYEEEERQRGNFPDRFSGHQFPNYSSELNVNALLLGDSALYLCASSPATNTGELFFGEGSRLTVL.

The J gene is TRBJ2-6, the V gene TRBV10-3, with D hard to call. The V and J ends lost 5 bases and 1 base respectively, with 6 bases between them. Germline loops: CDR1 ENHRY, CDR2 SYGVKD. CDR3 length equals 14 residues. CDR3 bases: TGTGCCATCAGTTCCCTATCTGGGGCCAACGTCCTGACTTTC. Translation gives CAISSLSGANVLTF.

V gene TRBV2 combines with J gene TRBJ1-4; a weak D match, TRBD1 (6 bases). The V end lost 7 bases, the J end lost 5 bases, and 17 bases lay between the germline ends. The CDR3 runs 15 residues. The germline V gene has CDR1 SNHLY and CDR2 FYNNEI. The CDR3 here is CASKALDSENEKLFF. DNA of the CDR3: TGTGCCAGCAAAGCCCTGGACAGTGAGAATGAAAAACTGTTTTTT.

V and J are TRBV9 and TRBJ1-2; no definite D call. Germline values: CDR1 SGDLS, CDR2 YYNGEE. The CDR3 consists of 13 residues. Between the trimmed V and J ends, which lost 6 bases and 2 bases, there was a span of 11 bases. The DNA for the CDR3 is TGTGCCAGCACCCCGGGAGGAAACTATGGCTACACCTTC. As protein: CASTPGGNYGYTF.

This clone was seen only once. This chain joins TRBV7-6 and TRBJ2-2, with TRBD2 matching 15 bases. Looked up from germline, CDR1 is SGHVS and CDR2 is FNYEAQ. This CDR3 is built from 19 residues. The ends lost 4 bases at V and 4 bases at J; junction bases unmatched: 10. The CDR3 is CASSSGLAGGGVTTGELFF. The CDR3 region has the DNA TGTGCCAGCAGCTCGGGACTAGCGGGAGGAGGAGTAACCACCGGGGAGCTGTTTTTT.

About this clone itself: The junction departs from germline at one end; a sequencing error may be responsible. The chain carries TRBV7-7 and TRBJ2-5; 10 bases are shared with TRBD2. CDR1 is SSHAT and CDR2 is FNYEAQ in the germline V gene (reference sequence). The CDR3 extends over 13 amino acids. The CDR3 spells CASSQTSGSAQYF. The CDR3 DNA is TGTGCTAGCAGCCAGACTAGCGGGTCCGCCCAGTACTTC.

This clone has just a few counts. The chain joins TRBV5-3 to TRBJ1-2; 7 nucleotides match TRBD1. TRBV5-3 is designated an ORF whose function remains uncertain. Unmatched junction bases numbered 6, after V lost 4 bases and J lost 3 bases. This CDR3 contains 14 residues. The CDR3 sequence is CARSGRTGHYGYTF. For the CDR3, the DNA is TGTGCCAGAAGCGGAAGGACAGGTCACTATGGCTACACCTTC.

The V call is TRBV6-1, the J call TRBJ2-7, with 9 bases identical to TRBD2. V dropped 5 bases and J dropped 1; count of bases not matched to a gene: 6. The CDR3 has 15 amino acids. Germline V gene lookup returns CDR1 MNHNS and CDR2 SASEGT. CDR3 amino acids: CASSWLLAGSYEQYF. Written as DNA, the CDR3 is TGTGCCAGCAGTTGGCTCCTAGCGGGATCCTACGAGCAGTACTTC.

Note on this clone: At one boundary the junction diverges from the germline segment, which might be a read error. The CDR3, as DNA: TGTGCTAGCAGCTTAGCGACGACACCCGCTAACTATGGCTACACCTTC. The encoded protein is CASSLATTPANYGYTF. V is TRBV7-7 and J is TRBJ1-2, with unresolved D. This CDR3 has 16 amino acids. CDR1 and CDR2 from the germline V gene are SSHAT and FNYEAQ (reference sequence).

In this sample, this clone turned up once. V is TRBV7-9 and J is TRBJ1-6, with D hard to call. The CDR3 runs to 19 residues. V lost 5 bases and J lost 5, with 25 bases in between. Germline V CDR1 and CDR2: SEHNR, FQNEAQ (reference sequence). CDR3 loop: CASSPDGINHIGHNSPLHF. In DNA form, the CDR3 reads TGTGCCAGCAGCCCCGACGGGATAAACCATATTGGACATAATTCACCCCTCCACTTT.

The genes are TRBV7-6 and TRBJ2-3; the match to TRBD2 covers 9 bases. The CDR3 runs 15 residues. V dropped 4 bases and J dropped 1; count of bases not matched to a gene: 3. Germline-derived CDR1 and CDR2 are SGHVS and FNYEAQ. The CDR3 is CASSSLAGGTDTQYF. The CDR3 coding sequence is TGTGCCAGCAGCTCCTTAGCGGGAGGCACAGATACGCAGTATTTT.

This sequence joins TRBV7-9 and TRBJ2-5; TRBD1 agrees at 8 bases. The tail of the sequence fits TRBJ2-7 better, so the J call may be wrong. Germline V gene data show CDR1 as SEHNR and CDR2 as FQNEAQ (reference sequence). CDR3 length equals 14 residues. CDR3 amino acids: CASSPTTGAYEQYF. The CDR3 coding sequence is TGTGCCAGCAGCCCCACGACAGGGGCCTACGAGCAGTACTTC.

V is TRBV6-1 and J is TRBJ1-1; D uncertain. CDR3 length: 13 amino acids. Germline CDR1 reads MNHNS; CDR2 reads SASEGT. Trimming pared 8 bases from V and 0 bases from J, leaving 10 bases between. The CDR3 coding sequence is TGTGCCAGCTTGTGGAGCATGAACACTGAAGCTTTCTTT. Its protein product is CASLWSMNTEAFF.